This entry describes one TCR beta chain. Its antigen is not known. The CDR3 consists of 16 residues. CDR1 and CDR2 from the germline V gene are SGHTA and FQGNSA. Germline trimming cut 5 bases from V and 0 bases from J; bases unmatched to any gene: 5. The sample comes from a study of cytomegalovirus exposure and HLA in healthy donors. Notes on the study in general: Later on, an analysis showed TCR association rates differing by HLA locus, with DRB1 the most and HLA-C the fewest.

The PCR contained 60 Vbeta and 13 Jbeta primers. Profiled with immunoSEQ multiplex PCR; TCRdb holds only in-frame clones, not every one. The data show about 100,000 clones, around 77% seen once. Each donor was nominally healthy when sampled (though unrecorded immune exposures were likely). The TCR comes from a man between 50 and 59 years old in good health and CMV-seropositive. This chain joins TRBV7-2 and TRBJ2-3; TRBD2 agrees at 10 bases. The sample comprised PBMCs. The CDR3 loop is CASSIQRGGSTDTQYF. CDR3 bases: TGTGCCAGCAGCATCCAGCGGGGGGGCAGCACAGATACGCAGTATTTT. The complete variable domain, with remaining parts taken from reference TRBV7-2 and TRBJ2-3, reads GAGVSQSPSNKVTEKGKDVELRCDPISGHTALYWYRQSLGQGLEFLIYFQGNSAPDKSGLPSDRFSAERTGGSVSTLTIQRTQQEDSAVYLCASSIQRGGSTDTQYFGPGTRLTVL.